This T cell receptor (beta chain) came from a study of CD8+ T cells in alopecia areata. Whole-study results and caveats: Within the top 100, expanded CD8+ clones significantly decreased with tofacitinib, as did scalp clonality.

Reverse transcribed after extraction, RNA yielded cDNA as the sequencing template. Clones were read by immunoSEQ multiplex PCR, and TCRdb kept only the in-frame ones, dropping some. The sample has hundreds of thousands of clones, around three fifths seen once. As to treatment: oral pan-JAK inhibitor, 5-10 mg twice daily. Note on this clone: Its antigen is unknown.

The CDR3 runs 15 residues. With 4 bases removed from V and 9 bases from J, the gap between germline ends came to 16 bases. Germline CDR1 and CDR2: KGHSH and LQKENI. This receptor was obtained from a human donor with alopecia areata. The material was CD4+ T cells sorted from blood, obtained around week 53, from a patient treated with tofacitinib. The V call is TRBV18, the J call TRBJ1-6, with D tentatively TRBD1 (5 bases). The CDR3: CASSRVTGSGSPLHF. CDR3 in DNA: TGTGCCAGCTCACGGGTTACAGGTTCCGGTTCACCCCTCCACTTT.